This is a list of T cell receptor beta chains from one sample in a study of cytomegalovirus exposure and HLA in healthy donors. TCRdb's copy holds only in-frame clones and misses some; the assay was immunoSEQ multiplex PCR. This repertoire shows approximately 110,000 clones, about three quarters found once; its top ten account for more than 4.5%. The sequencing input was PBMCs. These receptors were obtained from a female donor in good health and CMV-seropositive. CDR3s include the opening cysteine and the closing phenylalanine or tryptophan. The D gene is left open where the match is weak. Clone size, where shown, is once, few, many, or a class for clones that have expanded.

v_gene	abundance	d_gene	j_gene	len	CDR3aa	CDR3nt
TRBV4-1	few	TRBD2	TRBJ2-5	17	CASSQEDGGAGSETQYF	TGCGCCAGCAGCCAAGAGGACGGGGGGGCGGGATCAGAGACCCAGTACTTC
TRBV5-8	.	.	TRBJ1-1	13	CASSNLLRGEAFF	TGTGCCAGCAGCAACCTACTGCGTGGTGAAGCTTTCTTT
TRBV7-2	.	.	TRBJ1-1	13	CASSPAGWTEAFF	TGTGCCAGCAGCCCCGCCGGGTGGACTGAAGCTTTCTTT
TRBV19	.	.	TRBJ1-1	13	CASSSGSHTEAFF	TGTGCCAGTAGCTCAGGGTCACACACTGAAGCTTTCTTT
TRBV18	.	.	TRBJ1-4	14	CASSPSLENEKLFF	TGTGCCAGCTCACCCTCCTTGGAGAATGAAAAACTGTTTTTT
TRBV5-6	.	.	TRBJ2-7	14	CASSLAAGTYEQYF	TGTGCCAGCAGCTTGGCCGCAGGGACCTACGAGCAGTACTTC
TRBV2	.	TRBD1	TRBJ1-1	15	CASSARTGMNTEAFF	TGTGCCAGCAGTGCTCGGACAGGGATGAACACTGAAGCTTTCTTT
TRBV14	.	.	TRBJ2-5	15	CASSRSGNRGETQYF	TGTGCCAGCAGCCGATCCGGGAACCGAGGAGAGACCCAGTACTTC
TRBV29-1	.	.	TRBJ1-1	15	CSVAYTARMNTEAFF	TGCAGCGTTGCTTACACAGCCCGCATGAACACTGAAGCTTTCTTT
TRBV4-1	.	TRBD1	TRBJ2-1	16	CASSQVGRDRYNEQFF	TGCGCCAGCAGCCAAGTTGGCCGGGACAGGTACAATGAGCAGTTCTTC
TRBV5-5	.	TRBD1	TRBJ2-2	14	CASSLQGAGGELFF	TGTGCCAGCAGTTTACAGGGGGCTGGCGGGGAGCTGTTTTTT
TRBV6-5	.	TRBD2	TRBJ2-7	15	CASRTREGGPYEQYF	TGTGCCAGCAGGACCCGGGAGGGAGGCCCCTACGAGCAGTACTTC
TRBV7-8	.	.	TRBJ2-1	18	CASSLSFILADSYNEQFF	TGTGCCAGCAGCCTTAGCTTTATACTAGCCGACTCCTACAATGAGCAGTTCTTC
TRBV7-9	.	TRBD1	TRBJ1-2	15	CSSSPDRGHNYGYTF	TGTTCCAGCAGCCCAGACAGGGGGCATAACTATGGCTACACCTTC
TRBV5-4	.	TRBD1	TRBJ2-2	16	CASRPQGELNTGELFF	TGTGCCAGCAGGCCACAGGGGGAGCTGAACACCGGGGAGCTGTTTTTT
TRBV6-1	.	TRBD2	TRBJ2-1	15	CASSARKREGGEQFF	TGTGCCAGCAGTGCACGTAAGCGGGAGGGCGGGGAACAGTTCTTC
TRBV2	.	TRBD1	TRBJ1-1	14	CASRGDSRGTEAFF	TGTGCCAGCAGGGGGGACAGCCGGGGCACTGAAGCTTTCTTT
TRBV28	.	.	TRBJ1-5	15	CASSSGRGFNQPQHF	TGTGCCAGCAGTTCTGGCAGGGGTTTCAATCAGCCCCAGCATTTT
TRBV7-9	.	TRBD2	TRBJ2-1	18	CASSLDLAGGPRFNEQFF	TGTGCCAGCAGCTTAGATCTAGCGGGAGGGCCTAGATTCAATGAGCAGTTCTTC
TRBV9	.	.	TRBJ2-5	15	CASSVEASGPGAQYF	TGTGCCAGCAGCGTAGAAGCTAGCGGCCCAGGGGCCCAGTACTTC
TRBV27	.	.	TRBJ2-1	14	CASSLQGPYNEQFF	TGTGCCAGCAGTTTGCAGGGTCCCTACAATGAGCAGTTCTTC
TRBV2	.	.	TRBJ2-1	13	CASYRDSYNEQFF	TGTGCCAGTTATCGGGACTCATACAATGAGCAGTTCTTC
TRBV6-1	.	TRBD1	TRBJ2-1	16	CASSVPGTGGKNEQFF	TGTGCCAGCAGTGTACCCGGGACAGGGGGCAAGAATGAGCAGTTCTTC
TRBV11-2	.	.	TRBJ1-5	16	CASSLDLGGANQPQHF	TGTGCCAGCAGCTTAGATCTTGGGGGGGCCAATCAGCCCCAGCATTTT
TRBV6-1	.	.	TRBJ2-7	16	CASSGTFGTNPYEQYF	TGTGCCAGCAGTGGTACTTTCGGGACAAATCCCTACGAGCAGTACTTC
TRBV10-1	.	TRBD2	TRBJ2-7	16	CASIQGLAGGTYEQYF	TGCGCCAGCATCCAAGGTCTAGCGGGGGGTACCTACGAGCAGTACTTC
TRBV13	.	TRBD2	TRBJ2-5	16	CASSLGLANRQETQYF	TGTGCCAGCAGCCTAGGACTAGCGAATAGACAAGAGACCCAGTACTTC
TRBV5-8	.	.	TRBJ2-1	13	CASSWRGLGEQFF	TGTGCCAGCAGCTGGAGGGGGCTGGGTGAGCAGTTCTTC
TRBV7-9	.	TRBD2	TRBJ2-3	17	CASSLGSSGRATDTQYF	TGTGCCAGCAGCTTAGGGAGTAGCGGGAGGGCCACAGATACGCAGTATTTT
TRBV9	.	.	TRBJ1-4	21	CASSESLIQSTALATNEKLFF	TGTGCCAGCAGCGAGTCCCTTATTCAGAGTACAGCCCTCGCAACTAATGAAAAACTGTTTTTT
TRBV5-1	.	.	TRBJ2-4	18	CASSLGFQRGLAKNIQYF	TGCGCCAGCAGCTTAGGGTTCCAGAGAGGACTAGCCAAAAACATTCAGTACTTC
TRBV2	.	.	TRBJ2-7	15	CASNLLAGQAYEQYF	TGTGCCAGCAATCTTCTAGCGGGACAGGCCTACGAGCAGTACTTC
TRBV5-5	once	TRBD1	TRBJ1-2	14	CASSSQTGNYGYTF	TGTGCCAGCAGCTCCCAGACAGGGAACTATGGCTACACCTTC
TRBV28	.	.	TRBJ2-1	15	CASSPLRGGGNEQFF	TGTGCCAGCAGCCCTTTAAGGGGAGGTGGGAATGAGCAGTTCTTC
TRBV6-1	once	.	TRBJ1-2	13	CASSEDSRYGYTF	TGTGCCAGCAGTGAAGACAGCCGTTATGGCTACACCTTC
TRBV30	once	.	TRBJ1-5	13	CAWSSAGMQPQHF	TGTGCCTGGAGTTCAGCAGGGATGCAGCCCCAGCATTTT
TRBV30	.	TRBD2	TRBJ2-3	15	CAWIPGTSGRDTQYF	TGTGCCTGGATACCCGGGACTAGCGGGAGAGATACGCAGTATTTT